The 21 T cell receptor beta chains below come from one sample, sequenced in a study of post-analysis software for immune sequencing data. General study points: TRBV5-6, TRBV5-1 and TRBV20-1 belonged to a set of roughly 5 TRBV segments that were more frequent in patients than controls.

Antigens for these TCRs are unknown. Tagging with unique molecular identifiers was a feature of the TCR beta cDNA libraries. Each CDR3 protein is one row after TCRdb ran MiXCR on the PCR reads. This sample has approximately 730,000 distinct CDR3 sequences, with roughly 29% found just once. The sequencing sample was made of blood. The receptor source for this set is a girl between 10 and 17 years old with multiple sclerosis.

There are a few counts of this clonotype. This chain links TRBV5-1 with TRBJ1-4; 7 bases are shared with TRBD1. CDR3 size: 15 residues. CDR1 is SGHRS and CDR2 is YFSETQ in the germline V gene. The V gene end was trimmed by 3 bases and the J gene end by 6 bases; junction bases not matched to a gene: 8. The DNA for the CDR3 is TGCGCCAGCAGCTCGGGGACAGTAAGAGATGAAAAACTGTTTTTT. Residues: CASSSGTVRDEKLFF.

V usage is TRBV10-3 and J usage is TRBJ1-1; 12 nucleotides align to TRBD1. Germline values: CDR1 ENHRY, CDR2 SYGVKD. The J segment lost 3 bases and the V segment lost 6 bases, leaving 5 bases of the junction unmatched. The CDR3 covers 15 residues. The CDR3 loop reads CAISRDRGLDTEAFF. The CDR3 DNA sequence: TGTGCCATCAGCCGGGACAGGGGGCTGGACACTGAAGCTTTCTTT.

This clonotype was counted a few times. This chain connects TRBV7-2 to TRBJ1-1; D remains unclear. CDR1 is SGHTA and CDR2 is FQGNSA in the germline V gene. The CDR3 length is 12 residues. V shed 2 bases and J shed 6 bases, with 7 bases lying between them. The CDR3 here is CASSLNGPEAFF. CDR3 DNA sequence: TGTGCCAGCAGCTTAAACGGGCCTGAAGCTTTCTTT.

In this sample, this clonotype turned up a few times. J is TRBJ2-7 and V is TRBV20-1; 8 nucleotides match TRBD1. The junction had 6 bases not matched to a gene; V was cut back by 6 bases and J by 2 bases. The CDR3 totals 13 residues. Germline CDR1 reads DFQATT; CDR2 reads SNEGSKA (reference sequence). The CDR3 DNA reads as TGCAGTGCCCTACGGGACAGGACCTACGAGCAGTACTTC. Protein sequence: CSALRDRTYEQYF.

The chain recombines TRBV12-3 or TRBV12-4 with TRBJ2-1; a possible D gene is TRBD2 (5 bases). V was shortened by 2 bases and J by 6 bases, with 11 bases between the two germline ends. The CDR3 is made up of 14 amino acids. CDR3 bases: TGTGCCAGCAGTTTATACGGTGGAGGCAATGAGCAGTTCTTC. It specifies CASSLYGGGNEQFF.

This clonotype was seen only a few times. A much larger clone sits a single nucleotide away, making a read error possible. The chain uses TRBV6-5 and TRBJ2-5; D is perhaps TRBD1 or TRBD2 (6 bases each). The CDR3 runs 14 residues. The V end lost 6 bases, the J end lost 11 bases, and 22 bases lay between the germline ends. In germline, CDR1 is MNHEY, CDR2 SVGAGI. The CDR3 DNA follows: TGTGCCAGCAGATCAGGGGACTTTCACAATGAGCAGTACTTC. This sequence encodes CASRSGDFHNEQYF.

The V gene is TRBV20-1, the J gene TRBJ2-5; TRBD2 aligns across 9 bases. The CDR3 totals 15 residues. From germline, CDR1 is DFQATT and CDR2 SNEGSKA (reference sequence). J lost 5 bases, V lost 0 bases, and 7 bases had no gene match. CDR3 DNA sequence: TGCAGTGCTAGAGAGAGCGGGAGGCTCCGGGAGACCCAGTACTTC. Protein sequence: CSARESGRLRETQYF.

The V and J genes are TRBV27 and TRBJ2-3; no reliable D call. Looked up from germline, CDR1 is MNHEY and CDR2 is SMNVEV (reference sequence). Trimming cost V 5 bases and J 5 bases, with 14 bases left between them. The CDR3 loop spans 14 amino acids. The CDR3 protein is CASSRDGSRDTQYF. The CDR3 nucleotides are TGTGCCAGCAGTCGAGACGGTTCGAGAGATACGCAGTATTTT.

This clonotype was recorded a few times. The V gene is TRBV5-1, the J gene TRBJ2-3; 7 bases agree with TRBD1. This CDR3 contains 14 residues. After removal of 4 bases from V and 4 bases from J, the junction contained 6 bases not matched to a gene. Germline-derived CDR1 and CDR2 are SGHRS and YFSETQ. The CDR3 DNA reads as TGCGCCAGCAGCCCCGGACAGGTCTCAGATACGCAGTATTTT. As protein: CASSPGQVSDTQYF.

This clonotype was picked up a small number of times. The rearrangement joins TRBV2 to TRBJ2-4; no firm D call. Germline V gene sequence: CDR1 SNHLY, CDR2 FYNNEI. The length of the CDR3 is 12 residues. Trimming removed 4 bases from V and 13 bases from J, with 14 bases in between. CDR3 coding DNA: TGTGCCAGCAGTGTGTCGCCTAGTGAGCAGTACTTC. Translating it yields CASSVSPSEQYF.

The gene calls are TRBV7-2 and TRBJ2-5, with TRBD2 matching over 10 bases. After removal of 4 bases from V and 4 bases from J, the junction contained 15 bases not matched to a gene. CDR3 length: 18 residues. The germline V gene encodes CDR1 SGHTA and CDR2 FQGNSA. CDR3 DNA: TGTGCCAGCAGCTACTGGACTAGCGGTCCCGGGGGTCCAGAGACCCAGTACTTC. This gives the protein CASSYWTSGPGGPETQYF.

This clonotype was detected only once. The chain couples TRBV12-3 or TRBV12-4 to TRBJ2-7; TRBD2 is a possible D gene (6 bases). Near its end, the DNA agrees better with TRBJ2-5, so the J call may be wrong. The CDR3 covers 17 residues. This chain's CDR3 is CASSSARWGGAQETQYF. The CDR3 DNA follows: TGTGCCAGCAGTTCAGCGCGCTGGGGCGGGGCACAGGAGACCCAGTACTTC.

The chain uses TRBV7-2 and TRBJ2-4; the match to TRBD1 covers 8 bases. V shed 2 bases, J shed 14 bases, and the junction held 5 bases outside the gene matches. The CDR3 sequence is 12 residues long. Germline values: CDR1 SGHTA, CDR2 FQGNSA. As DNA, the CDR3 is TGTGCCAGCAGCTTACGGACAGGGCAAAAGTACTTC. It codes for CASSLRTGQKYF.

The V call is TRBV12-5, the J call TRBJ1-5; 9 bases agree with TRBD1. The germline gives CDR1 LGHNT, CDR2 FRNRAP. J gave up 5 bases and V 2 bases, and 10 bases lay outside the gene matches. The CDR3 sequence is 17 residues long. The CDR3 DNA sequence: TGTGCTAGTGGTTTGATCACAGGGGGCGTTTTGCATCAGCCCCAGCATTTT. Translating it yields CASGLITGGVLHQPQHF.

This clonotype has a single count. A junction boundary mismatches the germline segment, possibly from a read error. The rearrangement links TRBV2 to TRBJ1-2; the match to TRBD1 covers 8 bases. The CDR3 loop spans 16 amino acids. The germline CDR1 and CDR2 sequences are SNHLY and FYNNEI. CDR3 sequence (DNA): TGCGCCAGCAGCCATGTCTTAGGACAGGGAAACTATGGCTACACCTTC. It specifies CASSHVLGQGNYGYTF. The full variable domain, rest sourced from reference TRBV2 and TRBJ1-2, is EPEVTQTPSHQVTQMGQEVILRCVPISNHLYFYWYRQILGQKVEFLVSFYNNEISEKSEIFDDQFSVERPDGSNFTLKIRSTKLEDSAMYFCASSHVLGQGNYGYTFGSGTRLTVV.

The chain recombines TRBV28 with TRBJ2-3; 8 nucleotides match TRBD2. The CDR3 contains 16 residues. The trim removed 5 bases at V and 3 bases at J, leaving 10 bases unmatched. Germline V CDR1 and CDR2: MDHEN, SYDVKM. The CDR3 DNA reads as TGTGCCAGCAGTGGGCAAGGACTAGCCGAGACAGATACGCAGTATTTT. Amino acid sequence: CASSGQGLAETDTQYF.

The chain joins TRBV2 to TRBJ2-3; 8 bases match TRBD2. This CDR3 contains 15 residues. Germline CDR1 and CDR2: SNHLY and FYNNEI. Unmatched junction bases numbered 2, after V lost 3 bases and J lost 0 bases. This chain's CDR3 is CASSDRGGSTDTQYF. In DNA form, the CDR3 reads TGTGCCAGCAGTGACCGCGGGGGGAGCACAGATACGCAGTATTTT.

This sequence joins TRBV7-2 and TRBJ1-2; D possibly corresponds to TRBD1 (5 bases). The CDR3 is 14 amino acids. Germline V CDR1 and CDR2: SGHTA, FQGNSA. With 5 bases removed from V and 4 bases from J, the gap between germline ends came to 14 bases. CDR3 coding DNA: TGTGCCAGCAGCGGCCCCGGGGCTCGCTATGGCTACACCTTC. Protein: CASSGPGARYGYTF.

The V and J genes are TRBV6-2 or TRBV6-3 and TRBJ2-7, with D tentatively TRBD1 (6 bases). Trimming shortened V by 4 bases and J by 4 bases, and 14 bases separated the two germline ends. CDR3 length equals 14 residues. The V gene's germline CDR1 is MNHEY and CDR2 SVGEGT. DNA for the CDR3: TGTGCCAGCAGTTCAGGCCAGGGGAAATACGAGCAGTACTTC. Translating it yields CASSSGQGKYEQYF.

The chain links TRBV15 to TRBJ2-5; no reliable D call. Trimming left V 4 bases short and J 3 bases short, with 15 bases between. The CDR3 covers 15 residues. Germline V lookup: CDR1 LNHNV, CDR2 YYDKDF (reference sequence). CDR3 DNA sequence: TGTGCCACCAGCACGGACCGGCCCCACGAAGAGACCCAGTACTTC. Its translation: CATSTDRPHEETQYF.

The rearrangement joins TRBV12-3 or TRBV12-4 to TRBJ1-2; D not certain. This CDR3 contains 15 residues. The ends were cut back, 3 bases at V and 2 bases at J, with 13 bases in the middle. This CDR3 reads CASSFRKTRNYGYTF. In DNA, the CDR3 is TGTGCCAGCAGTTTTCGTAAGACCCGGAACTATGGCTACACCTTC.